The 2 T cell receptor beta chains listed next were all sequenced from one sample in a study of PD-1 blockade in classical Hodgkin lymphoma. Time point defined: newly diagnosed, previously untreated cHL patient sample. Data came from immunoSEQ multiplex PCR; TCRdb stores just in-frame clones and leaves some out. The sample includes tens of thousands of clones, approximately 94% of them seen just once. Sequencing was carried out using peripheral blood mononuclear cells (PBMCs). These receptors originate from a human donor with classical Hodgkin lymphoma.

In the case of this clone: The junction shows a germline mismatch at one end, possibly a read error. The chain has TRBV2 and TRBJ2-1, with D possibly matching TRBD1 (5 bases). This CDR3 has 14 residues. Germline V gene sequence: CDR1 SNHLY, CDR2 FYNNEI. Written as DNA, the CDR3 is TGTGCCAGCAGGGAAGGGGCCCCCTACAATGAGCAGTTCTTC. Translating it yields CASREGAPYNEQFF.

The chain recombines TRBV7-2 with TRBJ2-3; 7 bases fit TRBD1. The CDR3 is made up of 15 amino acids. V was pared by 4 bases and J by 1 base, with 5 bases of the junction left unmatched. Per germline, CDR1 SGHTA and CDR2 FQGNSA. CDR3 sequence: CASSSTQGRTDTQYF. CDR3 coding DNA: TGTGCCAGCAGCTCCACACAGGGGCGCACAGATACGCAGTATTTT. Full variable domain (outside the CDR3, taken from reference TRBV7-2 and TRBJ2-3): GAGVSQSPSNKVTEKGKDVELRCDPISGHTALYWYRQSLGQGLEFLIYFQGNSAPDKSGLPSDRFSAERTGGSVSTLTIQRTQQEDSAVYLCASSSTQGRTDTQYFGPGTRLTVL.